The clone carrying this T cell receptor beta chain was counted only a few times. Antigen: not known. It was by quantitative 5'-RACE with molecular barcodes that TCR beta libraries were made. TCRdb re-called the 5' RACE reads with MiXCR, one entry per CDR3 protein. Found here are approximately 540,000 distinct CDR3 sequences, roughly 13% of them singletons; the top ten hold over 6.5%. The data belong to a study of CD8 T cells in ankylosing spondylitis. General study results and limits: A TCR beta motif of 7 to 9 highly homologous variants seemed to mark ankylosing spondylitis blood. The authors reported significant enrichment of disease-linked clones in matched ankylosing spondylitis synovial fluid. CD8+ cells made up the disease-linked clones, which were relatively rare in peripheral blood. Previous work reported some of these motif variants in the synovial fluid and blood of reactive arthritis.

This CDR3 is 13 amino acids long. Trimming cost V 5 bases and J 7 bases, with 14 bases left between them. Germline-derived CDR1 and CDR2 are SGHTA and FQGNSA. The TCR was taken from a male donor with ankylosing spondylitis. Sequencing was performed on blood, either unsorted or a sorted T cell fraction (not recorded which). The V gene is TRBV7-2, the J gene TRBJ1-2, with D maybe TRBD1 (5 bases). The CDR3 protein is CASSIRQPGGYTF. In DNA form, the CDR3 reads TGTGCCAGCAGCATCCGACAGCCCGGTGGCTACACCTTC.